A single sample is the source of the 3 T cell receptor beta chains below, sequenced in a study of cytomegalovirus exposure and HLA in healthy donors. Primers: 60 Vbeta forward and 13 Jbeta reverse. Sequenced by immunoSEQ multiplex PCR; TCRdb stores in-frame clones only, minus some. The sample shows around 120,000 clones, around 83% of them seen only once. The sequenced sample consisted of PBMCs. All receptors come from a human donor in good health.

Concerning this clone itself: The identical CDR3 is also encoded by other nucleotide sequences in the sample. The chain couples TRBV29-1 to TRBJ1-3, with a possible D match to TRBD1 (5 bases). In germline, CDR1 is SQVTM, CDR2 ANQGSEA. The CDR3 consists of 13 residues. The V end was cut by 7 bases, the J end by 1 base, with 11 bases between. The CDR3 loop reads CSATDSSGNTIYF. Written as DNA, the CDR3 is TGCAGCGCAACAGACAGTTCTGGAAACACCATATATTTT.

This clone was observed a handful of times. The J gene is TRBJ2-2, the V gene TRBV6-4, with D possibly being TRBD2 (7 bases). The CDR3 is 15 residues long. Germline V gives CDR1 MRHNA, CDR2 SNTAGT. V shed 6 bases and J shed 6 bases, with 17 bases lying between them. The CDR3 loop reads CASSRGGAYAGELFF. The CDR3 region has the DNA TGTGCCAGCAGCCGAGGGGGGGCGTACGCCGGGGAGCTGTTTTTT.

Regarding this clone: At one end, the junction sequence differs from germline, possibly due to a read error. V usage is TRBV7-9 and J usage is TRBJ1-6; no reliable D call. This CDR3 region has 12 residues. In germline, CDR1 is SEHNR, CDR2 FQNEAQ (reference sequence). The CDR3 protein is CSSRKGESPLHF. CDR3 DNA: TGTTCCAGCAGGAAGGGAGAATCACCCCTCCACTTT.